The 20 T cell receptor beta chains listed next were all sequenced from one sample in a study of patients and donors after allogeneic stem cell transplantation. TCRdb analysed the RT-PCR reads with MiXCR anew, one entry per CDR3 protein. The sample has 900,000 to 1,000,000 distinct CDR3 sequences; roughly 17% are singletons. The sample consisted of blood, either unsorted or a sorted T cell fraction (not recorded which). The receptors come from a human donor who was either an allogeneic HSCT recipient or a stem cell or donor lymphocyte infusion donor (not recorded which). It is not recorded whose cells these are; they may come from a transplant donor.

On this clonotype: It is likely a read error, because the conserved phenylalanine at the end of the CDR3 is missing. No DNA is shown, since the ends of the CDR3 on it are uncertain; the CDR3 is the one TCRdb lists. The CDR3 sequence is CATSRDRVGRR. The V gene is TRBV15, the J gene TRBJ1-2. The CDR3 extends over 11 residues, inclusive of both ends. Germline-derived CDR1 and CDR2 are LNHNV and YYDKDF (reference sequence).

This clonotype was observed a few times. The genes are TRBV4-3 and TRBJ2-3, with 9 positions matching TRBD2. CDR1 is LGHNA, CDR2 YSLEER, per germline. Trimming took 0 bases from V and 9 from J; bases not matched to a gene: 13. This CDR3 region has 17 residues. The CDR3 bases are TGCGCCAGCAGCCAAGATCTTAATCTAGCGGGGCCTGGGACGCAGTATTTT. Its protein is CASSQDLNLAGPGTQYF.

V is TRBV20-1 and J is TRBJ2-7; a possible D gene is TRBD1 (7 bases). The CDR3 loop spans 13 amino acids. The germline V gene has CDR1 DFQATT and CDR2 SNEGSKA (reference sequence). The V and J ends lost 1 base and 5 bases respectively, with 12 bases between them. The CDR3 here is CSARVAGGHEQYF. CDR3 bases: TGCAGTGCTAGAGTGGCAGGGGGGCACGAGCAGTACTTC.

The genes are TRBV12-3 or TRBV12-4 and TRBJ1-4; D is unclear. The V gene lost 3 bases and the J gene lost 8 bases, with 10 bases spanning the gap. The CDR3 runs to 13 residues. The CDR3 here is CASSFEGWEKLFF. DNA for the CDR3: TGTGCCAGCAGTTTTGAGGGTTGGGAAAAACTGTTTTTT.

This clonotype has only a few counts. This chain links TRBV6-1 with TRBJ1-3; no definite D call. V was trimmed by 6 bases and J by 0 bases, leaving 15 bases between them. The CDR3 consists of 16 residues. The germline gives CDR1 MNHNS, CDR2 SASEGT. In nucleotides, the CDR3 is TGTGCCAGCAGGCACCGGGGAGTCCGCTCTGGAAACACCATATATTTT. Amino acid sequence: CASRHRGVRSGNTIYF.

This clonotype was detected many times. V usage is TRBV12-3 or TRBV12-4 and J usage is TRBJ1-1; D is unresolved. The CDR3 loop spans 13 amino acids. The ends were cut back, 5 bases at V and 0 bases at J, with 7 bases in the middle. CDR3 in DNA: TGTGCCAGCAGTCACACCATGAACACTGAAGCTTTCTTT. This codes for CASSHTMNTEAFF.

The chain combines TRBV9 with TRBJ2-1, with D possibly matching TRBD1 (5 bases). The CDR3 is 14 amino acids. V was pared by 7 bases and J by 0 bases, with 11 bases between. CDR1 is SGDLS, CDR2 YYNGEE, per germline. CDR3 in amino acids: CASCRGNSYNEQFF. The CDR3 bases are TGTGCCAGCTGTAGGGGCAACTCCTACAATGAGCAGTTCTTC.

CDR3 sequence reads: CASSPKRAGAGEQFF. The CDR3 bases are TGTGCCAGTAGTCCCAAGAGAGCGGGGGCGGGTGAGCAGTTCTTC. V and J are TRBV19 and TRBJ2-1; 8 nucleotides agree with TRBD2. Germline CDR1 is LNHDA and CDR2 is SQIVND (reference sequence). V trimming: 5 bases; J trimming: 9 bases; junction bases outside the gene matches: 12. This CDR3 has 15 amino acids. The variable domain in full, with the rest retrieved from reference TRBV19 and TRBJ2-1, is DGGITQSPKYLFRKEGQNVTLSCEQNLNHDAMYWYRQDPGQGLRLIYYSQIVNDFQKGDIAEGYSVSREKKESFPLTVTSAQKNPTAFYLCASSPKRAGAGEQFFGPGTRLTVL.

The chain joins TRBV5-1 to TRBJ2-1; 11 bases map to TRBD1. This CDR3 region has 16 residues. V gave up 7 bases and J gave up 6 bases; unmatched junction bases: 12. Germline-derived CDR1 and CDR2 are SGHRS and YFSETQ. In DNA, the CDR3 is TGCGCCAGCGGACAGGGGGCGACAACGACACCCAATGAGCAGTTCTTC. The encoded protein is CASGQGATTTPNEQFF.

Only a few counts were recorded for this clonotype. The J gene is TRBJ2-5, the V gene TRBV12-3 or TRBV12-4; possibly TRBD2 for D (5 bases). The V and J ends lost 2 bases and 5 bases respectively, with 12 bases between them. There are 14 residues in the CDR3. The CDR3 DNA reads TGTGCCAGCAGTTTAAGCGGCGAGGGTGAGACCCAGTACTTC. It codes for CASSLSGEGETQYF.

The table lists this clonotype with a few counts. The rearrangement joins TRBV7-9 to TRBJ1-5; TRBD1 might be the D (5 bases). V was shortened by 2 bases and J by 3 bases, with 17 bases between the two germline ends. The CDR3 contains 17 residues. CDR1 is SEHNR, CDR2 FQNEAQ, per germline (reference sequence). The CDR3 region is CASSLSRGWEANQPQHF. Here the CDR3 DNA reads TGTGCCAGCAGCTTATCCCGGGGGTGGGAAGCCAATCAGCCCCAGCATTTT.

This clonotype was detected only a few times. The chain carries TRBV6-2 or TRBV6-3 and TRBJ2-3; no definite D call. The germline CDR1 and CDR2 sequences are MNHEY and SVGEGT. V was cut by 2 bases and J by 5 bases, with 11 bases left in between. CDR3 size: 14 residues. The CDR3 DNA follows: TGTGCCAGCAGTTACGTCGTGTGGGGAGATACGCAGTATTTT. Its translation: CASSYVVWGDTQYF.

The sample holds one count of this clonotype. The chain is built from TRBV6-1 and TRBJ2-7; D is ambiguous. The CDR3 has 13 residues. V was cut by 7 bases and J by 2 bases, with 12 bases left in between. Germline values: CDR1 MNHNS, CDR2 SASEGT. The CDR3 spells CASTPRATYEQYF. The CDR3 nucleotides are TGTGCCAGCACGCCCCGCGCTACCTACGAGCAGTACTTC.

This clonotype appeared a few times. This sequence joins TRBV10-3 and TRBJ2-1; no clear D. Trimming shortened V by 2 bases and J by 5 bases, and 7 bases separated the two germline ends. CDR1 is ENHRY and CDR2 is SYGVKD in the germline V gene. CDR3 length: 13 amino acids. CDR3: CAISEGRHNEQFF. CDR3 bases: TGTGCCATCAGTGAGGGTCGGCACAATGAGCAGTTCTTC.

V gene TRBV20-1 combines with J gene TRBJ1-1, with D unclear. The CDR3 totals 15 residues. Germline CDR1 DFQATT, CDR2 SNEGSKA (reference sequence). V was clipped by 1 base and J by 0 bases, with 12 bases between them. CDR3 DNA sequence: TGCAGTGCTAGAGCGCGCGGTAACATGAACACTGAAGCTTTCTTT. Amino acid sequence: CSARARGNMNTEAFF.

The chain uses TRBV11-2 and TRBJ2-7; TRBD1 aligns across 8 bases. With 5 bases clipped from V and 4 bases from J, the junction kept 10 bases outside the gene matches. From germline, CDR1 is SGHAT and CDR2 FQNNGV. There are 15 residues in the CDR3. The CDR3 region has the DNA TGTGCCAGCAGCGCCGGGACAGGCACTTTTTACGAGCAGTACTTC. Its translation is CASSAGTGTFYEQYF.

The rearrangement uses TRBV5-1 and TRBJ2-3; the match to TRBD1 covers 8 bases. Germline V gives CDR1 SGHRS, CDR2 YFSETQ. J was trimmed by 1 base and V by 1 base; bases with no gene match: 8. The CDR3 spans 17 residues. The CDR3 nucleotides read TGCGCCAGCAGCTTGAGGAATGGACAGGGAGGCACAGATACGCAGTATTTT. This translates into CASSLRNGQGGTDTQYF.

The chain combines TRBV10-3 with TRBJ2-6; D may match TRBD1 or TRBD2 (5 bases each). V was trimmed by 6 bases and J by 2 bases, leaving 14 bases between them. Germline V lookup: CDR1 ENHRY, CDR2 SYGVKD. The CDR3 runs 16 residues. CDR3 residues: CAIRVGTSAGANVLTF. As DNA, the CDR3 is TGTGCCATCAGGGTCGGGACGTCAGCTGGGGCCAACGTCCTGACTTTC.

This clonotype was seen more than once but under ten times. CDR3 sequence reads: CASTGHTSGANVLTF. The CDR3 nucleotides read TGTGCCAGCACGGGACATACCTCTGGGGCCAACGTCCTGACTTTC. The V call is TRBV12-3 or TRBV12-4, the J call TRBJ2-6, with D tentatively TRBD1 (6 bases). The CDR3 is 15 residues long. V lost 7 bases, J lost 0 bases, and 10 bases lay in between.

This clonotype occurred a few times. This rearrangement joins TRBV20-1 to TRBJ1-5; D is possibly TRBD1 (5 bases). The CDR3 extends over 13 amino acids. Between the trimmed V and J ends, which lost 1 base and 3 bases, there was a span of 7 bases. Germline CDR1 DFQATT, CDR2 SNEGSKA (reference sequence). The CDR3 loop is CSARGQHNQPQHF. The CDR3 DNA reads TGCAGTGCTAGAGGACAGCACAATCAGCCCCAGCATTTT.